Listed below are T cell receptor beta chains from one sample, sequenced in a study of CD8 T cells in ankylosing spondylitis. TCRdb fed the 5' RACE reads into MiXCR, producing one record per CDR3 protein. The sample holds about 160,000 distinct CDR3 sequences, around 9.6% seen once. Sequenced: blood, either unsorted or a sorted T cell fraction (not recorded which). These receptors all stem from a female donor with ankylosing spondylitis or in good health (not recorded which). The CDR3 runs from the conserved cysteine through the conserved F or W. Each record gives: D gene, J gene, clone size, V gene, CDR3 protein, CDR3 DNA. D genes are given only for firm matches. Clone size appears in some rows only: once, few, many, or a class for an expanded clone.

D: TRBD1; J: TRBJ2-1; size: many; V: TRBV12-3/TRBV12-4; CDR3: CASSFRDRERLGEQFF; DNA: TGTGCCAGCAGTTTCCGTGACAGGGAAAGGCTCGGTGAGCAGTTCTTC
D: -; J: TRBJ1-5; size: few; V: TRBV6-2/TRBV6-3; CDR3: CASGYGAGQPQHF; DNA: TGTGCCAGCGGCTACGGGGCAGGACAGCCCCAGCATTTT
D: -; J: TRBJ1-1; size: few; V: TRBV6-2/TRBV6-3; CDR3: CASSPGRHTEAFF; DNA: TGTGCCAGCAGTCCGGGACGGCACACTGAAGCTTTCTTT
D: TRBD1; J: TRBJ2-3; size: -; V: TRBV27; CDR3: CASSPAGTGPTDTQYF; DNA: TGTGCCAGCAGTCCGGCGGGGACAGGGCCCACAGATACGCAGTATTTT
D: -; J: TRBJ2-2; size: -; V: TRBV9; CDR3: CASSDRWAGELFF; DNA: TGTGCCAGCAGCGACAGGTGGGCCGGGGAGCTGTTTTTT
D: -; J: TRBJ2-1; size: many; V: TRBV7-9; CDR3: CASSYRDNEQFF; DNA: TGTGCCAGCAGCTACAGAGACAATGAGCAGTTCTTC
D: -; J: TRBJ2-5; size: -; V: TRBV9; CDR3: CASSVGGSSQETQYF; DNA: TGTGCCAGCAGCGTAGGAGGGTCAAGTCAAGAGACCCAGTACTTC
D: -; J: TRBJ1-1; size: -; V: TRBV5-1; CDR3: CASGLNSNTEAFF; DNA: TGCGCCAGCGGCCTGAACAGTAACACTGAAGCTTTCTTT
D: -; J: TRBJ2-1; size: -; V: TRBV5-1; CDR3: CASSLGSGFNEQFF; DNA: TGCGCCAGCAGCTTGGGTTCGGGGTTCAATGAGCAGTTCTTC
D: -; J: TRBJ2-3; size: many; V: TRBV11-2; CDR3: CASSLTTFTDTQYF; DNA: TGTGCCAGCAGCTTGACAACCTTCACAGATACGCAGTATTTT
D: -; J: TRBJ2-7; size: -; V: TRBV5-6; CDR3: CAISAGLLSYEQYF; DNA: TGTGCCATCAGCGCGGGACTCCTCAGCTACGAGCAGTACTTC
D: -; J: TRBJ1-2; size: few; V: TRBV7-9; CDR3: CASSLDRRGYTF; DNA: TGTGCCAGCAGCTTGGACCGGCGCGGCTACACCTTC
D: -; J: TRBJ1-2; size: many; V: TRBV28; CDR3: CASRPEGLYEGYGYTF; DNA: TGTGCCAGCAGGCCTGAGGGACTTTACGAGGGGTATGGCTACACCTTC
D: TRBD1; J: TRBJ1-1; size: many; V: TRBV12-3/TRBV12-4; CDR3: CASSAPGQFEAFF; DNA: TGTGCCAGCAGTGCCCCGGGACAGTTCGAAGCTTTCTTT
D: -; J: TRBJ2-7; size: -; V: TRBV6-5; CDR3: CASSISRDEQYF; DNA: TGTGCCAGCAGCATCTCAAGGGACGAGCAGTACTTC
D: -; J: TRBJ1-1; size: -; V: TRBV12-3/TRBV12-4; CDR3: CASSLKEVRRTEAFF; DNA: TGTGCCAGCAGTTTAAAGGAGGTTCGGAGGACTGAAGCTTTCTTT
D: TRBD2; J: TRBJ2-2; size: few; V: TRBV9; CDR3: CASSFPLGLAGRDTGELFF; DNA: TGTGCCAGCAGCTTCCCCTTAGGACTAGCGGGCCGGGATACCGGGGAGCTGTTTTTT
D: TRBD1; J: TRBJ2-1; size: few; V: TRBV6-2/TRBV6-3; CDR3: CASSPDRGHYNEQFF; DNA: TGTGCCAGCAGCCCCGACAGGGGGCACTACAATGAGCAGTTCTTC
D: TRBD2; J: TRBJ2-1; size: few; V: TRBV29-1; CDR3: CSVSGGESYNEQFF; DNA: TGCAGCGTTTCCGGGGGGGAGTCCTACAATGAGCAGTTCTTC
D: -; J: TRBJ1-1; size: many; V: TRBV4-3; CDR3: CASSPGGGGGVNTEAFF; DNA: TGCGCCAGCAGCCCAGGAGGAGGGGGTGGGGTGAACACTGAAGCTTTCTTT
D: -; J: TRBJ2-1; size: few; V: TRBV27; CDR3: CASGLEGGNEQFF; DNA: TGTGCCAGCGGTCTAGAGGGAGGCAATGAGCAGTTCTTC
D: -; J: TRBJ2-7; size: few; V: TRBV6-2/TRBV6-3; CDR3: CASSKTGLPTYEQYF; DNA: TGTGCCAGCAGTAAGACAGGTCTCCCGACCTACGAGCAGTACTTC
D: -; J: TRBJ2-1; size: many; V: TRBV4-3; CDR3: CASSQDLVVSRVNEQFF; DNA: TGCGCCAGCAGCCAAGATCTTGTCGTCTCTAGGGTGAATGAGCAGTTCTTC
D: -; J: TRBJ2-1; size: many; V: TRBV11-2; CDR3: CASSLTRGPLWEQFF; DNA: TGTGCCAGCAGTCTGACTAGGGGCCCCCTATGGGAGCAGTTCTTC
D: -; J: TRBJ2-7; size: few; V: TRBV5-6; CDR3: CASSLGTASYEQYF; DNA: TGTGCCAGCAGCTTGGGAACGGCTTCCTACGAGCAGTACTTC
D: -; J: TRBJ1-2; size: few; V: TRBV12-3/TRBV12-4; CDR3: CASSGTLDGYTF; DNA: TGTGCCAGCAGCGGGACCCTCGATGGCTACACCTTC
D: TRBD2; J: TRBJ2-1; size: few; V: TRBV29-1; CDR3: CSGGAGDSNEQFF; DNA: TGCAGCGGAGGAGCGGGAGATAGCAATGAGCAGTTCTTC
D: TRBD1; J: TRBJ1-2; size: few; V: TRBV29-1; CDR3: CSAWTGNKDGYTF; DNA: TGCAGCGCGTGGACAGGGAACAAGGATGGCTACACCTTC
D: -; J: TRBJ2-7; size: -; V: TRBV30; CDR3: CAWSVMETYEQYF; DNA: TGTGCCTGGAGTGTAATGGAAACCTACGAGCAGTACTTC
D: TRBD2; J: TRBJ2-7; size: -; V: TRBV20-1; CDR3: CGARDVLAGVSEQYF; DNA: TGCGGTGCTAGAGATGTCCTAGCGGGAGTATCCGAGCAGTACTTC
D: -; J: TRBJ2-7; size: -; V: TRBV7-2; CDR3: CASTSGTHEGYDQYF; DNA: TGTGCCAGCACCTCCGGGACCCATGAAGGATACGACCAGTACTTC
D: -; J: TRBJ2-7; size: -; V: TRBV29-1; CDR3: CSVLGEMGEQYF; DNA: TGCAGCGTCCTGGGGGAAATGGGCGAGCAGTACTTC
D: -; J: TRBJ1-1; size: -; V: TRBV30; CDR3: CAWSTTTEAFF; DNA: TGTGCCTGGAGTACGACCACTGAAGCTTTCTTT
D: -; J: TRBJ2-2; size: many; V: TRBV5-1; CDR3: CASSGTDTGELFF; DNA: TGCGCCAGCAGCGGAACAGACACCGGGGAGCTGTTTTTT
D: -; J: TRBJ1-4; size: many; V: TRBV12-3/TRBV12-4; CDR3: CASLNGVPGDEGEKLFF; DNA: TGTGCCAGCCTAAATGGAGTCCCCGGGGACGAGGGTGAAAAACTGTTTTTT
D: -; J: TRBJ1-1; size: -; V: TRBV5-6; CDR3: CASSGGVEAFF; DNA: TGTGCCAGCAGCGGGGGAGTTGAAGCTTTCTTT
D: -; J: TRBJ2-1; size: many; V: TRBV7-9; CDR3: CASSLEPAGEQFF; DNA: TGTGCCAGCAGCTTAGAACCGGCGGGTGAGCAGTTCTTC
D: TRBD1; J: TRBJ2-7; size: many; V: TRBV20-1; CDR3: CSGGDSPSSYEQYF; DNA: TGCAGTGGAGGGGACAGTCCGAGCTCCTACGAGCAGTACTTC
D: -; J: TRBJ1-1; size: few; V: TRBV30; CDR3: CAWDGAFF; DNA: TGTGCCTGGGACGGAGCTTTCTTT
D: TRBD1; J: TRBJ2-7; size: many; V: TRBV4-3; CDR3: CASSPHRGRDSYEQYF; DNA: TGCGCCAGCAGCCCCCACAGGGGGCGGGACTCCTACGAGCAGTACTTC
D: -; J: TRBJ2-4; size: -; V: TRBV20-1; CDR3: CSARELVGLAKNIQYF; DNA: TGCAGTGCTAGAGAATTGGTAGGGCTAGCCAAAAACATTCAGTACTTC
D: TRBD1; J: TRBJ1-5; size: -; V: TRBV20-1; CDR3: CSARPPGQVNHPQHF; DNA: TGCAGTGCTAGACCCCCAGGACAGGTAAATCACCCCCAGCATTTT
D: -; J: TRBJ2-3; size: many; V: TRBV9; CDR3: CASSVGGSTDTQYF; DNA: TGTGCCAGCAGCGTAGGGGGGAGCACAGATACGCAGTATTTT
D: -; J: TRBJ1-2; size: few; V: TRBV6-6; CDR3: CASIGGTYGYTF; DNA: TGTGCCAGCATTGGGGGCACCTATGGCTACACCTTC
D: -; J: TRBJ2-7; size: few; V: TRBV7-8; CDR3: CASSGGPPYEQYF; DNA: TGTGCCAGCTCTGGGGGGCCCCCCTACGAGCAGTACTTC
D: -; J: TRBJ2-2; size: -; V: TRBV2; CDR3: CASKRVTNTGELFF; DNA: TGTGCCAGCAAAAGGGTAACGAACACCGGGGAGCTGTTTTTT
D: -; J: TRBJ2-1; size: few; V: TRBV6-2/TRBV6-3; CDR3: CASSYPRGEVSYNEQFF; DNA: TGTGCCAGCAGTTACCCCAGAGGGGAGGTGTCCTACAATGAGCAGTTCTTC
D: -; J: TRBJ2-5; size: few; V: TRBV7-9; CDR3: CASSTPLGRETQYF; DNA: TGTGCCAGCAGTACCCCCCTGGGGAGAGAGACCCAGTACTTC
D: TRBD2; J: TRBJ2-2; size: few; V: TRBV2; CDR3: CASTPGLAGVTGELFF; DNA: TGTGCCAGCACTCCGGGACTAGCGGGCGTCACCGGGGAGCTGTTTTTT
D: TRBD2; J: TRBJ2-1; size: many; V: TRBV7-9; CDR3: CASSFSGASYNEQFF; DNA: TGTGCCAGCAGCTTCAGCGGGGCGTCCTACAATGAGCAGTTCTTC
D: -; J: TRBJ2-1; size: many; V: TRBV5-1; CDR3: CASSPGLPSMDEQFF; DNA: TGCGCCAGCAGCCCTGGACTCCCTTCTATGGATGAGCAGTTCTTC
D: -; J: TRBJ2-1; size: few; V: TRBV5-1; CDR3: CASSVEDSTNEQFF; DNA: TGCGCCAGCAGCGTGGAGGACAGCACGAATGAGCAGTTCTTC
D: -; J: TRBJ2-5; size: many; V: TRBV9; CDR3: CASSVGWGQETQYF; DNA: TGTGCCAGCAGCGTAGGCTGGGGCCAAGAGACCCAGTACTTC
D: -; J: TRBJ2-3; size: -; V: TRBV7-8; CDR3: CASSPLPGEGTDTQYF; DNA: TGTGCCAGCAGCCCCCTCCCGGGGGAAGGAACAGATACGCAGTATTTT